This TCR beta chain was captured by sequencing in a study of T cell repertoires in cytomegalovirus infection. About the research overall: Indications of both CMV infection and matching HLA type were provided by public TCR beta signatures.

Study findings and constraints: What dominated the ex vivo response were HLA-C-restricted CMV-specific TCR beta clonotypes. Identification of carriers of CMV plus the relevant HLA was performed using cumulative public TCR beta family frequency.

TCRdb processed the reads anew with MiXCR; each CDR3 protein has one entry. The sample has around 710,000 distinct CDR3 sequences; approximately 32% are singletons. To note about this clonotype: Its antigen is currently unknown.

CDR1 is DFQATT, CDR2 SNEGSKA, per germline (reference sequence). CDR3 length: 15 residues. Trimming shortened V by 0 bases and J by 6 bases, and 15 bases separated the two germline ends. The source was cultured CD8+ T cells from PBMCs, collected from culture after CMV antigen stimulation. The chain uses TRBV20-1 and TRBJ2-4; D remains unclear. This TCR was recovered from a human donor in good health (CMV status not recorded). Some clones in this sample may be carry-over from other donors' samples. The CDR3 loop is CSARDAPDSGNIQYF. CDR3 sequence (DNA): TGCAGTGCTAGAGATGCGCCCGACTCGGGAAACATTCAGTACTTC.